What follows is one T cell receptor beta chain and its context. There is no known antigen for this receptor. There are no base qualities to consult, and no much larger clone falls within one base. Measured from the cysteine to the phenylalanine, the CDR3 is 15 residues long. Kept here is only the CDR3 DNA, which spans 45 bases and is read in frame from base 1. CDR1 MNHNS and CDR2 SASEGT were looked up in the germline V gene. From V the trimming removes 5 bases and from J it removes 6 bases, while the gene matches leave 10 bases of the junction unaccounted for. Library prep was done by the immunoSEQ multiplex PCR assay. Per the authors' processing: A statistical classification framework was developed to diagnose cytomegalovirus status using the catalog of TCR beta chain sequences. This immuneACCESS table, as held by TCRdb, lists in-frame sequences with V and J called but not all clones. Of the missing ones, under half trace to an unresolved V gene in checked studies; the others have no known cause. V and J calls and clone size are given by that table; D and trimming were obtained from the DNA. Across this sample there are under 250,000 clones, with about 93% seen only once. The ten largest clones represent 0.85% to 1.2% of the sample.

The data were taken from a study of cytomegalovirus exposure and HLA in healthy donors (dated by TCRdb to 2016 to 2017). At the level of the whole study: According to a later analysis, the approximately 130 validation repertoires were produced on the same platform as the roughly 720 repertoires of the first cohort. The study was designed to test whether signatures of past pathogen exposure could be identified by cataloging public T cell receptors. Besides the first cohort of approximately 670 subjects, a separate validation cohort made up of over a hundred different subjects was used. High-throughput TCR immunosequencing, statistical association of individual TCRs with disease status, and machine learning were combined to predict cytomegalovirus infection status. Beyond this particular receptor, the publication reports: It was suggested by the authors that the approach could potentially be generalized to other disease states and immunological phenotypes. Most TCR sequences were seen in very few donors, while some public TCRs were found in many individuals. A few of the identified cytomegalovirus-associated TCR beta chains were confirmed in vitro to be specific for cytomegalovirus antigens. In the study, some 180 TCR beta chains were listed as associated with cytomegalovirus. All 120 or so repertoires were used to score co-occurrence in the validation cohort in a later analysis, because that analysis had no HLA typing for the cohort. Of the cluster scores, 85% to 95% were above 0 in a later analysis, which found that TCRs clustered in the first cohort also tended to co-occur in the roughly 130 validation repertoires. Cytomegalovirus status was reported to be diagnosed by the classifier with high specificity and sensitivity in both the original and validation cohorts.

Donors formed part of the validation cohort, which comprised some 120 subjects and was distinct from the first cohort of 690 or so subjects. The sequence derives from a young woman in good health and CMV-seronegative. The sample was PBMCs. Recombination connected TRBV6-1 to TRBJ2-7; TRBD2 agrees with 10 junctional bases. The CDR3 protein: CASSPSSGSFFEQYF. The DNA sequence reads TGTGCCAGCAGTCCTTCTAGCGGGAGTTTCTTCGAGCAGTACTTC.